This entry lists 15 T cell receptor beta chains sequenced from one sample in a study of T cell repertoires and Cas9 in healthy adults. Method: immunoSEQ multiplex PCR; TCRdb's copy keeps in-frame clones and lacks some. Of about 20,000 clones in the sample, roughly 89% were seen once. The sequenced sample was CD4+ effector T cells (CD127+, CD25-, CD137-, CD154-) from PBMCs; culture status not recorded. Source of these receptors: a human donor in good health.

This clone is a singleton in its sample. The CDR3 DNA is TGTGCCAGCAGCTTAGCGGGGACCGGGGAGACCCAGTACTTC. Translated: CASSLAGTGETQYF. The gene calls are TRBV11-1 and TRBJ2-5; D may match TRBD1 or TRBD2 (5 bases each). Trimming shortened V by 0 bases and J by 5 bases, and 10 bases separated the two germline ends. Germline V gene data show CDR1 as SGHAT and CDR2 as FQDESV (reference sequence). CDR3 length: 14 amino acids.

The rearrangement joins TRBV6-6 to TRBJ1-3; maybe TRBD1 (5 bases). V lost 5 bases to trimming and J lost 4 bases, with 15 bases between them. The CDR3 is 15 amino acids. CDR1 and CDR2 from the germline V gene are MNHNY and SVGAGI (reference sequence). The CDR3 sequence is CASSTRVLPGNTIYF. Here the CDR3 DNA reads TGTGCCAGCAGTACCAGGGTCCTCCCGGGAAACACCATATATTTT.

The chain links TRBV19 to TRBJ1-5; maybe TRBD1 (6 bases). Trimming removed 4 bases at V and 0 bases at J, with 16 bases between. The CDR3 covers 17 residues. Looked up from germline, CDR1 is LNHDA and CDR2 is SQIVND (reference sequence). The CDR3 reads CASSTTWGGGSNQPQHF. CDR3 bases: TGTGCCAGTAGTACCACCTGGGGAGGGGGTAGCAATCAGCCCCAGCATTTT.

This chain links TRBV18 with TRBJ2-6, with D maybe TRBD1 (6 bases). The germline V gene has CDR1 KGHSH and CDR2 LQKENI. V lost 4 bases, J lost 0 bases, and 16 bases lay in between. The length of the CDR3 is 18 residues. CDR3 in amino acids: CASSLGRQARSGANVLTF. The CDR3 DNA is TGTGCCAGCTCACTCGGAAGACAGGCCCGCTCTGGGGCCAACGTCCTGACTTTC.

The J gene is TRBJ2-1, the V gene TRBV6-5; D unresolved. V lost 7 bases and J 4 bases, leaving 11 bases between the germline ends. This CDR3 region has 13 residues. Germline V gives CDR1 MNHEY, CDR2 SVGAGI. The CDR3 coding sequence is TGTGCCAGCACACCAAACCATTACAATGAGCAGTTCTTC. It encodes CASTPNHYNEQFF.

The V call is TRBV28, the J call TRBJ1-5, with TRBD1 as a possible D gene (6 bases). The CDR3 spans 16 residues. The V end lost 2 bases, the J end lost 2 bases, and 13 bases lay between the germline ends. The germline V gene encodes CDR1 MDHEN and CDR2 SYDVKM. The CDR3: CASSLPTGGGNQPQHF. In DNA form, the CDR3 reads TGTGCCAGCAGTTTACCGACAGGCGGCGGCAATCAGCCCCAGCATTTT.

The genes are TRBV7-2 and TRBJ2-3; 10 nucleotides agree with TRBD2. CDR3 length: 15 residues. V gave up 5 bases and J gave up 0 bases; unmatched junction bases: 2. Germline CDR1 and CDR2: SGHTA and FQGNSA. CDR3 bases: TGTGCCAGCAGCCTGACTAGCGGGAGCACAGATACGCAGTATTTT. Residues: CASSLTSGSTDTQYF. Filled out from reference TRBV7-2 and TRBJ2-3, the complete variable domain reads GAGVSQSPSNKVTEKGKDVELRCDPISGHTALYWYRQSLGQGLEFLIYFQGNSAPDKSGLPSDRFSAERTGGSVSTLTIQRTQQEDSAVYLCASSLTSGSTDTQYFGPGTRLTVL.

The CDR3 sequence: CASSLRKGKSNQPQHF. As DNA, the CDR3 is TGTGCCAGCAGTTTACGAAAGGGAAAGAGCAATCAGCCCCAGCATTTT. V gene TRBV28 combines with J gene TRBJ1-5; D ambiguous. Trimming removed 2 bases at V and 1 base at J, with 12 bases between. Germline V lookup: CDR1 MDHEN, CDR2 SYDVKM. The CDR3 sequence is 16 residues long.

The CDR3 DNA follows: TGTGCCAGCTCAGGGACTAGCAATCAGCCCCAGCATTTT. Translating gives CASSGTSNQPQHF. V and J are TRBV18 and TRBJ1-5, with a possible D match to TRBD1 (5 bases). The CDR3 contains 13 residues. V dropped 5 bases and J dropped 0 bases, with 5 bases sitting between them. Germline values: CDR1 KGHSH, CDR2 LQKENI.

The chain is built from TRBV19 and TRBJ1-3; D is ambiguous. The CDR3 has 15 residues. Deletions cut 4 bases from V and 3 bases from J, with 13 bases between. From germline, CDR1 is LNHDA and CDR2 SQIVND (reference sequence). The chain's CDR3 is CASSSLVVFGNTIYF. CDR3 bases: TGTGCCAGTAGTAGTCTGGTAGTTTTTGGAAACACCATATATTTT.

The DNA of the CDR3 is TGTGCCACCAGCAGAGACCCCGGGTTTAGGGCTTTCTTT. Residues: CATSRDPGFRAFF. The V and J genes are TRBV15 and TRBJ1-1; no definite D call. Germline V gives CDR1 LNHNV, CDR2 YYDKDF (reference sequence). The length of the CDR3 is 13 residues. The V end lost 0 bases, the J end lost 11 bases, and 13 bases lay between the germline ends.

The chain is built from TRBV5-4 and TRBJ2-1; 11 bases fit TRBD2. CDR3 length: 16 amino acids. Looked up from germline, CDR1 is SGHNT and CDR2 is YYREEE (reference sequence). V was clipped by 4 bases and J by 4 bases; unmatched bases: 7. The CDR3 protein is CASSEPGTSGYNEQFF. DNA for the CDR3: TGTGCCAGCAGCGAACCCGGGACTAGCGGATACAATGAGCAGTTCTTC.

The chain joins TRBV28 to TRBJ1-1; D uncertain. The CDR3 is 11 residues long. V was shortened by 8 bases and J by 6 bases, with 10 bases between the two germline ends. From germline, CDR1 is MDHEN and CDR2 SYDVKM. The CDR3 reads CASLRAAEAFF. In DNA form, the CDR3 reads TGTGCCAGCCTTCGGGCCGCTGAAGCTTTCTTT.

The genes are TRBV4-3 and TRBJ1-1; TRBD1 aligns across 7 bases. After removal of 4 bases from V and 4 bases from J, the junction contained 6 bases not matched to a gene. Germline values: CDR1 LGHNA, CDR2 YSLEER. CDR3 length: 14 amino acids. CDR3 amino acids: CASSLRQGRTEAFF. The DNA of the CDR3 is TGCGCCAGCAGCCTACGACAGGGACGCACTGAAGCTTTCTTT.

The V and J genes are TRBV9 and TRBJ2-7; tentatively, D is TRBD1 (6 bases). Trimming took 0 bases from V and 2 from J, leaving 15 bases between them. CDR3 size: 16 residues. Germline loops: CDR1 SGDLS, CDR2 YYNGEE. The CDR3 coding sequence is TGTGCCAGCAGCGTAGATGCAGGGGAAATACCCTACGAGCAGTACTTC. Translated: CASSVDAGEIPYEQYF.